This entry is about one T cell receptor beta chain. Clones were read by immunoSEQ multiplex PCR, and TCRdb kept only the in-frame ones, dropping some. This sample has roughly 13,000 clones, with around 79% found just once. This entry comes from a study of control samples from healthy donors and cancer patients. CDR1 and CDR2 from the germline V gene are SGHRS and YFSETQ. CDR3 length: 16 amino acids. Losses at the gene ends were 3 bases for V and 1 base for J; bases not matched to a gene: 9. The specimen sequenced was formalin-fixed, paraffin-embedded tissue. The chain recombines TRBV5-1 with TRBJ2-5; 7 nucleotides match TRBD1. The TCR originated in a male donor with melanoma. The CDR3 sequence is CASSSNAGTVQETQYF. The CDR3 DNA sequence: TGCGCCAGCAGCTCCAACGCCGGGACAGTCCAAGAGACCCAGTACTTC.